These 21 T cell receptor beta chains came from one sample sequenced in a study of PD-L1 blockade in urothelial cancer. As to time point: peripheral blood 6 weeks after treatment start. TCRdb's table, derived via immunoSEQ multiplex PCR, lists solely in-frame clones and lacks some. The repertoire holds roughly 42,000 clones, with about 89% as singletons. The source material was PBMCs, sampled around atezolizumab (anti-PD-L1) treatment. The receptors stem from a man between 65 and 79 years old with urothelial cancer.

The chain employs TRBV27 and TRBJ1-2, with 10 bases matching TRBD1. The CDR3 has 17 amino acids. CDR1 is MNHEY and CDR2 is SMNVEV in the germline V gene (reference sequence). The V gene end was trimmed by 4 bases and the J gene end by 3 bases; junction bases not matched to a gene: 11. This CDR3 is CASSSRPGQGKDYGYTF. The CDR3 region has the DNA TGTGCCAGCAGTTCCCGACCGGGACAGGGGAAGGACTATGGCTACACCTTC.

The chain is built from TRBV5-4 and TRBJ2-3; 11 bases fit TRBD2. Germline-derived CDR1 and CDR2 are SGHNT and YYREEE (reference sequence). The V segment lost 2 bases and the J segment 3 bases; nucleotides outside the gene matches: 5. CDR3 size: 16 residues. The CDR3 here is CASSLRLAGPTDTQYF. As DNA, the CDR3 is TGTGCCAGCAGCTTAAGACTAGCGGGACCGACAGATACGCAGTATTTT.

The rearrangement uses TRBV5-1 and TRBJ2-3, with D perhaps matching TRBD1 (5 bases). CDR3 length equals 12 residues. Deletions cut 4 bases from V and 5 bases from J, with 8 bases between. CDR1 SGHRS and CDR2 YFSETQ come from the germline V gene. CDR3 bases: TGCGCCAGCAGCCTAGACAGAGATACGCAGTATTTT. Translating it yields CASSLDRDTQYF.

This chain links TRBV23-1 with TRBJ2-3, with D possibly TRBD1 on 6 matching bases. TRBV23-1 is sorted into the ORF group, with uncertain function. The CDR3 is 14 amino acids. The V end lost 6 bases, the J end lost 5 bases, and 15 bases lay between the germline ends. CDR3 DNA sequence: TGCGCCAGCAGGGCACAGGGTGTCATAGATACGCAGTATTTT. Protein: CASRAQGVIDTQYF.

The chain is built from TRBV30 and TRBJ1-2, with TRBD1 as a possible D gene (5 bases). Trimming took 0 bases from V and 6 from J, leaving 11 bases between them. CDR1 is GTSNPN, CDR2 SVGIG, per germline (reference sequence). The CDR3 totals 13 residues. The CDR3 DNA sequence: TGTGCCTGGAGTGTGCAGGGTTACAATGGCTACACCTTC. It specifies CAWSVQGYNGYTF.

The chain has TRBV4-1 and TRBJ2-1; 12 bases are shared with TRBD2. CDR3 length: 15 amino acids. J was trimmed by 8 bases and V by 5 bases; bases with no gene match: 7. Germline V gives CDR1 MGHRA, CDR2 YSYEKL. This CDR3 is CASSMTSGSIYEQFF. The CDR3 bases are TGCGCCAGCAGCATGACTAGCGGGAGTATCTATGAGCAGTTCTTC.

The chain couples TRBV15 to TRBJ2-7, with 8 bases identical to TRBD2. The CDR3 length is 15 residues. V shed 8 bases and J 1 base; nucleotides not matched to a gene: 10. The germline gives CDR1 LNHNV, CDR2 YYDKDF (reference sequence). CDR3 DNA: TGTGCCACCGGAACTAGCGGATCCATATCCTACGAGCAGTACTTC. It specifies CATGTSGSISYEQYF.

This chain connects TRBV9 to TRBJ2-4, with D possibly matching TRBD2 (5 bases). The CDR3 runs 14 residues. Germline V gene lookup returns CDR1 SGDLS and CDR2 YYNGEE. V was pared by 3 bases and J by 6 bases, with 13 bases between. The CDR3 loop is CASSASEGRNIQYF. In DNA, the CDR3 is TGTGCCAGCAGCGCCTCCGAGGGCAGAAACATTCAGTACTTC.

This clone was found once. The chain has TRBV6-1 and TRBJ2-6, with D perhaps matching TRBD2 (5 bases). The CDR3 spans 18 residues. Trimming shortened V by 4 bases and J by 1 base, and 17 bases separated the two germline ends. CDR1 MNHNS and CDR2 SASEGT come from the germline V gene. The CDR3 DNA reads as TGTGCCAGCAGTGCTCTGGCTCCGGGAAAGTCTGGGGCCAACGTCCTGACTTTC. It specifies CASSALAPGKSGANVLTF.

The genes are TRBV25-1 and TRBJ2-1, with 10 bases aligning to TRBD1. J gave up 4 bases and V 3 bases, and 12 bases lay outside the gene matches. Per the germline V gene, CDR1 is MGHDK and CDR2 is SYGVNS. This CDR3 region has 18 residues. Here the CDR3 reads CASSDDRGRSHRYNEQFF. The CDR3 DNA reads as TGTGCCAGCAGTGACGACAGGGGGCGTTCCCACCGATACAATGAGCAGTTCTTC.

The chain carries TRBV28 and TRBJ1-1; possibly TRBD1 for D (5 bases). The CDR3 has 13 amino acids. Deletions cut 7 bases from V and 10 bases from J, with 19 bases between. The V gene's germline CDR1 is MDHEN and CDR2 SYDVKM. CDR3 protein: CASNSGPARGAFF. As DNA, the CDR3 is TGTGCCAGCAACTCCGGGCCAGCTAGGGGAGCTTTCTTT.

V is TRBV7-8 and J is TRBJ2-7; 8 nucleotides line up with TRBD2. CDR1 and CDR2 from the germline V gene are SGHVS and FQNEAQ. This CDR3 has 15 amino acids. Trimming took 0 bases from V and 3 from J; bases not matched to a gene: 4. CDR3 region: CASSLAPGLVYEQYF. The CDR3 nucleotides are TGTGCCAGCAGCTTAGCGCCGGGACTAGTCTACGAGCAGTACTTC.

CDR3 in DNA: TGTGCCAGCAGCGGGACCAGGACAGGGGGACTGAACACTGAAGCTTTCTTT. Translated, it gives CASSGTRTGGLNTEAFF. The chain links TRBV27 to TRBJ1-1, with TRBD1 matching 10 bases. The germline V gene encodes CDR1 MNHEY and CDR2 SMNVEV (reference sequence). CDR3 length: 17 amino acids. The V and J ends lost 6 bases and 0 bases, in that order; junction bases with no gene match: 10.

This rearrangement joins TRBV4-1 to TRBJ1-1; D uncertain. The CDR3 runs 15 residues. Trimming stripped 0 bases from V and 8 bases from J, with 16 bases between. Germline assignment: CDR1 MGHRA and CDR2 YSYEKL. Here the CDR3 reads CASSQDFSRGSEAFF. In DNA, the CDR3 is TGCGCCAGCAGCCAAGATTTTTCCCGAGGATCGGAAGCTTTCTTT.

The chain recombines TRBV11-2 with TRBJ2-1; TRBD2 matches 11 bases. CDR3 length: 16 amino acids. In germline, CDR1 is SGHAT, CDR2 FQNNGV. The V gene end was trimmed by 3 bases and the J gene end by 1 base; junction bases not matched to a gene: 2. This CDR3 reads CASSFRLAGSYNEQFF. The CDR3 DNA follows: TGTGCCAGCAGCTTTAGACTAGCGGGGTCCTACAATGAGCAGTTCTTC.

V usage is TRBV4-1 and J usage is TRBJ2-7, with unresolved D. This CDR3 has 14 residues. The V and J ends lost 1 base and 0 bases respectively, with 7 bases between them. CDR1 is MGHRA, CDR2 YSYEKL, per germline. This CDR3 reads CASSQVPFSYEQYF. The CDR3 bases are TGCGCCAGCAGCCAAGTCCCATTCTCCTACGAGCAGTACTTC.

V usage is TRBV6-5 and J usage is TRBJ2-7, with D possibly matching TRBD1 (6 bases). Germline CDR1 is MNHEY and CDR2 is SVGAGI. CDR3 length: 13 residues. V was pared by 6 bases and J by 3 bases, with 12 bases between. CDR3 sequence reads: CASSTGPVYEQYF. The CDR3 bases are TGTGCCAGCAGCACAGGGCCAGTCTACGAGCAGTACTTC.

The rearrangement joins TRBV7-2 to TRBJ2-6, with TRBD2 matching 9 bases. V was clipped by 3 bases and J by 4 bases; unmatched bases: 13. CDR1 and CDR2 (germline): SGHTA, FQGNSA. This CDR3 region has 19 residues. The chain's CDR3 is CASSFKILAGSAGANVLTF. The DNA for the CDR3 is TGTGCCAGCAGCTTCAAGATACTAGCGGGCTCAGCCGGGGCCAACGTCCTGACTTTC.

V and J are TRBV4-1 and TRBJ2-1; TRBD2 matches at 8 bases. Trimming removed 4 bases from V and 9 bases from J; junction bases left unmatched: 8. CDR3 length: 14 residues. CDR1 and CDR2 (germline): MGHRA, YSYEKL. CDR3 region: CASSLRTSTGEQFF. The CDR3 DNA reads as TGCGCCAGCAGCCTTAGGACTAGCACGGGTGAGCAGTTCTTC.

CDR3 region: CASSSTGSGELFF. The CDR3 nucleotides read TGTGCCAGCAGTTCCACAGGTTCCGGGGAGCTGTTTTTT. This chain connects TRBV7-9 to TRBJ2-2, with a possible D match to TRBD1 (5 bases). The germline CDR1 and CDR2 sequences are SEHNR and FQNEAQ (reference sequence). The CDR3 is 13 amino acids. The V gene lost 6 bases and the J gene lost 6 bases, with 11 bases spanning the gap.

The V call is TRBV5-1, the J call TRBJ1-6, with 8 positions matching TRBD1. V shed 4 bases, J shed 10 bases, and the junction held 7 bases outside the gene matches. The CDR3 has 14 residues. Germline loops: CDR1 SGHRS, CDR2 YFSETQ. As DNA, the CDR3 is TGCGCCAGCAGCAGGGGACAGGATGTATCACCCCTCCACTTT. Its protein is CASSRGQDVSPLHF.